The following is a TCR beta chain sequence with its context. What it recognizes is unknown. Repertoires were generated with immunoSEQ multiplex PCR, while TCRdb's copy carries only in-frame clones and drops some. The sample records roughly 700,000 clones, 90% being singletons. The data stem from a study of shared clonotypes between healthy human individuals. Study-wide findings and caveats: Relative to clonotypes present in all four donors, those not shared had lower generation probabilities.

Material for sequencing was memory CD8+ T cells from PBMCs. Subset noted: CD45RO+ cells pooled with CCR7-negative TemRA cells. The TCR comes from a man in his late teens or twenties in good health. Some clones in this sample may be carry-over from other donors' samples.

The DNA for the CDR3 is TGTGCCAGCAGTCTGACAACAGGACAGCCCCAGCATTTT. Protein sequence: CASSLTTGQPQHF. The genes are TRBV6-5 and TRBJ1-5; weak D call: TRBD1 (5 bases). The germline V gene has CDR1 MNHEY and CDR2 SVGAGI. Trimming removed 5 bases at V and 7 bases at J, with 12 bases between. This CDR3 contains 13 residues.